These 26 T cell receptor beta chains were all obtained from the same sample, sequenced in a study of blood T cell repertoires in COVID-19. Libraries were prepared by immunoSEQ multiplex PCR; TCRdb keeps only in-frame clonotypes and omits some of them. This table has 250,000 or so clones, roughly 89% appearing once. Sequencing used peripheral blood. All receptors come from a woman between 40 and 55 years old who had recovered from COVID-19.

The chain is built from TRBV10-3 and TRBJ1-1, with 7 bases matching TRBD1. The CDR3 runs 13 residues. V lost 6 bases, J lost 2 bases, and 3 bases stayed unmatched. From germline, CDR1 is ENHRY and CDR2 SYGVKD. The CDR3 nucleotides read TGTGCCATCAGGGGACAGACCAACACTGAAGCTTTCTTT. This gives the protein CAIRGQTNTEAFF.

Concerning this clone: A clone one base away is much larger, so this may be a read error. The rearrangement uses TRBV5-1 and TRBJ1-1; weak D call: TRBD1 (6 bases). CDR1 is SGHRS and CDR2 is YFSETQ in the germline V gene. Trimming removed 0 bases at V and 1 base at J, with 7 bases between. The CDR3 has 14 amino acids. This chain's CDR3 is CASSLEQGNTEAFF. In DNA form, the CDR3 reads TGCGCCAGCAGCTTGGAACAGGGGAACACTGAAGCTTTCTTT.

This clone was picked up a small number of times. The chain couples TRBV29-1 to TRBJ1-1; D is possibly TRBD1 (5 bases). The CDR3 length is 12 residues. CDR1 is SQVTM, CDR2 ANQGSEA, per germline. V gave up 4 bases and J gave up 0 bases, with 6 bases separating them. The CDR3 loop reads CSVVGVNTEAFF. The CDR3 nucleotides read TGCAGCGTTGTAGGGGTGAACACTGAAGCTTTCTTT.

The chain carries TRBV9 and TRBJ2-7; 8 bases are shared with TRBD1. Germline CDR1 and CDR2: SGDLS and YYNGEE. Trimming removed 0 bases from V and 4 bases from J; junction bases left unmatched: 6. The CDR3 runs 15 residues. The chain's CDR3 is CASSVGRQGIYEQYF. The CDR3 DNA sequence: TGTGCCAGCAGCGTAGGGAGACAGGGGATTTACGAGCAGTACTTC. Using reference TRBV9 and TRBJ2-7 for the parts outside the CDR3, the full variable domain is DSGVTQTPKHLITATGQRVTLRCSPRSGDLSVYWYQQSLDQGLQFLIQYYNGEERAKGNILERFSAQQFPDLHSELNLSSLELGDSALYFCASSVGRQGIYEQYFGPGTRLTVT.

V is TRBV5-5 and J is TRBJ2-3, with 10 bases lining up with TRBD1. CDR1 SGHKS and CDR2 YYEKEE come from the germline V gene (reference sequence). The CDR3 contains 14 residues. V lost 4 bases to trimming and J lost 9 bases; unmatched junction nucleotides: 8. The CDR3 protein is CASSAGTGATTQYF. The CDR3 DNA reads as TGTGCCAGCAGCGCCGGGACAGGGGCAACGACGCAGTATTTT. The full variable domain, rest sourced from reference TRBV5-5 and TRBJ2-3, is DAGVTQSPTHLIKTRGQQVTLRCSPISGHKSVSWYQQVLGQGPQFIFQYYEKEERGRGNFPDRFSARQFPNYSSELNVNALLLGDSALYLCASSAGTGATTQYFGPGTRLTVL.

This clone appeared a single time. J is TRBJ1-2 and V is TRBV30, with 7 bases identical to TRBD1. J lost 7 bases, V lost 4 bases, and 21 bases had no gene match. The CDR3 has 17 amino acids. Germline-derived CDR1 and CDR2 are GTSNPN and SVGIG (reference sequence). The DNA for the CDR3 is TGTGCCTGGAAGGGCCCCGCCCTTACAGGGGAGATATTTGGCTACACCTTC. It encodes CAWKGPALTGEIFGYTF. Using reference TRBV30 and TRBJ1-2 for the parts outside the CDR3, the full variable domain is SQTIHQWPATLVQPVGSPLSLECTVEGTSNPNLYWYRQAAGRGLQLLFYSVGIGQISSEVPQNLSASRPQDRQFILSSKKLLLSDSGFYLCAWKGPALTGEIFGYTFGSGTRLTVV.

Regarding this clone: Other DNA sequences in this specimen translate into the identical CDR3. The chain couples TRBV20-1 to TRBJ2-5; no reliable D call. V was trimmed by 0 bases and J by 5 bases, leaving 4 bases between them. The CDR3 is made up of 11 amino acids. CDR1 is DFQATT and CDR2 is SNEGSKA in the germline V gene (reference sequence). Here the CDR3 reads CSARDRETQYF. CDR3 coding DNA: TGCAGTGCTAGAGATCGGGAGACCCAGTACTTC.

The chain uses TRBV5-1 and TRBJ1-4; D not resolved. Trimming removed 4 bases from V and 7 bases from J, with 23 bases in between. This CDR3 spans 17 amino acids. Per germline, CDR1 SGHRS and CDR2 YFSETQ. The CDR3 bases are TGCGCCAGCAGCCCCGTGGGCGTTAGGGAGCTTGGTGAAAAACTGTTTTTT. Translation: CASSPVGVRELGEKLFF.

This chain connects TRBV5-1 to TRBJ1-1; D call uncertain. Germline V lookup: CDR1 SGHRS, CDR2 YFSETQ. Between the trimmed V and J ends, which lost 0 bases and 2 bases, there was a span of 8 bases. The CDR3 runs to 14 residues. CDR3 bases: TGCGCCAGCAGCTTGGGACCGACAAACACTGAAGCTTTCTTT. It is translated as CASSLGPTNTEAFF.

The chain joins TRBV20-1 to TRBJ2-1, with a possible D match to TRBD1 (6 bases). Germline CDR1 reads DFQATT; CDR2 reads SNEGSKA (reference sequence). With 5 bases removed from V and 11 bases from J, the gap between germline ends came to 13 bases. The CDR3 covers 11 residues. The CDR3: CSAGSGTKQFF. CDR3 bases: TGCAGTGCTGGGTCCGGGACAAAGCAGTTCTTC.

The chain combines TRBV10-2 with TRBJ2-5, with TRBD2 identical over 14 bases. The V gene end was trimmed by 6 bases and the J gene end by 6 bases; junction bases not matched to a gene: 6. The CDR3 has 15 amino acids. Looked up from germline, CDR1 is WSHSY and CDR2 is SAAADI. The CDR3 spells CASRAGLAGGQTQYF. In DNA, the CDR3 is TGCGCCAGCAGAGCCGGACTAGCGGGGGGACAGACCCAGTACTTC.

This chain connects TRBV19 to TRBJ2-5; 7 bases match TRBD2. The CDR3 extends over 14 amino acids. The germline V gene has CDR1 LNHDA and CDR2 SQIVND (reference sequence). The J segment lost 1 base and the V segment lost 3 bases, leaving 2 bases of the junction unmatched. CDR3 protein: CASSITGGQETQYF. The CDR3 DNA reads TGTGCCAGTAGTATCACGGGGGGCCAAGAGACCCAGTACTTC.

The rearrangement links TRBV11-3 to TRBJ2-5; D perhaps matches TRBD2 (6 bases). The V end was cut by 0 bases, the J end by 1 base, with 9 bases between. The CDR3 length is 15 residues. CDR1 is SGHNT and CDR2 is YENEEA in the germline V gene. The chain's CDR3 is CASSLDGGIQETQYF. The DNA of the CDR3 is TGTGCCAGCAGCTTAGATGGAGGGATCCAAGAGACCCAGTACTTC. Combining the CDR3 with reference TRBV11-3 and TRBJ2-5 gives the whole variable domain EAGVVQSPRYKIIEKKQPVAFWCNPISGHNTLYWYLQNLGQGPELLIRYENEEAVDDSQLPKDRFSAERLKGVDSTLKIQPAELGDSAVYLCASSLDGGIQETQYFGPGTRLLVL.

This clone was observed at least ten times. The rearrangement joins TRBV10-3 to TRBJ1-5; D remains unclear. CDR1 is ENHRY, CDR2 SYGVKD, per germline. The CDR3 runs to 13 residues. V was shortened by 4 bases and J by 6 bases, with 10 bases between the two germline ends. The CDR3 bases are TGTGCCATCAGTGTTCGACATCTTCAGCCCCAGCATTTT. Translated, it gives CAISVRHLQPQHF.

J is TRBJ1-1 and V is TRBV12-3 or TRBV12-4; 7 bases line up with TRBD1. There are 13 residues in the CDR3. With 7 bases clipped from V and 5 bases from J, the junction kept 7 bases outside the gene matches. CDR3 nucleotides: TGTGCCAGCAAAGACAGGGTCTATACTGAAGCTTTCTTT. Protein sequence: CASKDRVYTEAFF.

This chain joins TRBV28 and TRBJ2-3; 12 bases are a match to TRBD2. The junction had 2 bases not matched to a gene; V was cut back by 10 bases and J by 3 bases. Per the germline V gene, CDR1 is MDHEN and CDR2 is SYDVKM. The CDR3 sequence is 13 residues long. The chain's CDR3 is CATTSGGTDTQYF. As DNA, the CDR3 is TGTGCCACTACTAGCGGGGGGACAGATACGCAGTATTTT.

The DNA of the CDR3 is TGTGCCAGCAGCCGGTTGCTGGAGAGCACAGATACGCAGTATTTT. It is translated as CASSRLLESTDTQYF. The rearrangement joins TRBV5-4 to TRBJ2-3; D unresolved. The CDR3 has 15 amino acids. Looked up from germline, CDR1 is SGHNT and CDR2 is YYREEE (reference sequence). V lost 4 bases and J lost 0, with 12 bases in between.

The chain couples TRBV4-1 to TRBJ1-4; 8 bases align to TRBD1. The CDR3 has 15 residues. CDR1 MGHRA and CDR2 YSYEKL come from the germline V gene. J gave up 6 bases and V 0 bases, and 3 bases lay outside the gene matches. The chain's CDR3 is CASSQDWGQDEKLFF. In DNA, the CDR3 is TGCGCCAGCAGCCAAGATTGGGGACAGGATGAAAAACTGTTTTTT.

The CDR3 loop reads CASSPRRSEKLFF. The DNA of the CDR3 is TGTGCCAGCAGCCCACGGCGGAGCGAAAAACTGTTTTTT. This chain links TRBV7-8 with TRBJ1-4; D unclear. Trimming shortened V by 5 bases and J by 8 bases, and 12 bases separated the two germline ends. Germline CDR1 and CDR2: SGHVS and FQNEAQ. This CDR3 is 13 amino acids long.

This sequence joins TRBV30 and TRBJ2-2; D uncertain. V dropped 2 bases and J dropped 6 bases, with 10 bases sitting between them. This CDR3 has 13 amino acids. CDR1 and CDR2 from the germline V gene are GTSNPN and SVGIG (reference sequence). CDR3 amino acids: CAWSLNSPGELFF. For the CDR3, the DNA is TGTGCCTGGAGTTTAAACAGTCCCGGGGAGCTGTTTTTT.

As concerns this clone: Sequence at one end of the junction differs from germline and may be a read error. The chain couples TRBV12-3 or TRBV12-4 to TRBJ2-1, with D perhaps matching TRBD2 (6 bases). CDR3 size: 12 residues. CDR3 loop: CASSYGATRELF. The CDR3 nucleotides are TGTGCCAGCAGTTACGGGGCAACCCGGGAGCTCTTC.

Comments on this clone: Other DNA sequences in the sample encode the same CDR3. The genes are TRBV5-1 and TRBJ2-1; D remains ambiguous. CDR3 length: 13 amino acids. The V and J ends lost 0 bases and 4 bases respectively, with 5 bases between them. CDR1 is SGHRS, CDR2 YFSETQ, per germline. CDR3 sequence: CASSLGQYNEQFF. In DNA, the CDR3 is TGCGCCAGCAGCTTGGGACAATACAATGAGCAGTTCTTC.

CDR3 region: CASSVDQGHHYGYTF. Written as DNA, the CDR3 is TGTGCCAGCAGCGTAGATCAAGGACATCACTATGGCTACACCTTC. The chain uses TRBV9 and TRBJ1-2; perhaps TRBD1 as D (5 bases). V lost 0 bases, J lost 3 bases, and 12 bases lay in between. CDR1 SGDLS and CDR2 YYNGEE come from the germline V gene. The CDR3 consists of 15 residues.

This clone is a singleton in its sample. V usage is TRBV5-1 and J usage is TRBJ2-7, with D perhaps TRBD1 (6 bases). CDR1 and CDR2 from the germline V gene are SGHRS and YFSETQ. The CDR3 consists of 18 residues. V lost 0 bases and J 4 bases, leaving 23 bases between the germline ends. CDR3 sequence: CASSLAGNSTGILYEQYF. In DNA form, the CDR3 reads TGCGCCAGCAGCTTGGCCGGGAACTCAACAGGGATCTTGTACGAGCAGTACTTC.

The rearrangement uses TRBV12-3 or TRBV12-4 and TRBJ1-2; tentative D call: TRBD1 (5 bases). The CDR3 consists of 13 residues. V lost 2 bases to trimming and J lost 6 bases, with 10 bases between them. In nucleotides, the CDR3 is TGTGCCAGCAGTTTAAGGCAGGGTAATGGCTACACCTTC. It yields the protein CASSLRQGNGYTF.

The genes are TRBV2 and TRBJ1-1; D uncertain. V was trimmed by 6 bases and J by 6 bases, leaving 11 bases between them. Germline CDR1 is SNHLY and CDR2 is FYNNEI. The CDR3 contains 12 residues. CDR3 region: CASSRGEPEAFF. CDR3 nucleotides: TGTGCCAGCAGCCGCGGGGAGCCTGAAGCTTTCTTT.